This passage covers 17 T cell receptor beta chains from one sample sequenced in a study of CD8 T cells in ankylosing spondylitis. TCRdb reprocessed the 5' RACE reads via MiXCR and lists one record per CDR3 protein. Of over 75,000 distinct CDR3 sequences detected, 8.5% to 9% appear once; the ten largest clones hold about 4.6%. The sequenced material came from blood, either unsorted or a sorted T cell fraction (not recorded which). The receptor set was obtained from a male donor with ankylosing spondylitis or in good health (not recorded which).

The gene calls are TRBV7-2 and TRBJ2-7, with 9 bases aligning to TRBD2. Germline assignment: CDR1 SGHTA and CDR2 FQGNSA. The V segment lost 2 bases and the J segment 0 bases; nucleotides outside the gene matches: 5. This CDR3 spans 16 amino acids. Here the CDR3 DNA reads TGTGCCAGCAGCTTACAAGCGGGGGGCTACTCCTACGAGCAGTACTTC. Its translation is CASSLQAGGYSYEQYF.

This clonotype was picked up many times. This chain uses TRBV28 with TRBJ2-4; D may be TRBD1 (7 bases). V shed 5 bases and J shed 7 bases, with 12 bases lying between them. CDR1 MDHEN and CDR2 SYDVKM come from the germline V gene. The CDR3 extends over 13 amino acids. In nucleotides, the CDR3 is TGTGCCAGCAGTCCCCAGGGGGGTAACATTCAGTACTTC. Its protein product is CASSPQGGNIQYF.

Of note for this clonotype: This may be a read error, as it is one base from a much larger clone. The gene calls are TRBV7-6 and TRBJ1-6; D gene unclear. CDR3 size: 15 residues. Germline assignment: CDR1 SGHVS and CDR2 FNYEAQ. The CDR3 bases are TGTACCAGCAGCTCACAGAGCTCCTATAATTCACCCCTCCACTTT. Translated, it gives CTSSSQSSYNSPLHF.

The J gene is TRBJ1-1, the V gene TRBV13; TRBD1 aligns across 9 bases. The CDR3 length is 17 residues. V dropped 5 bases and J dropped 0; count of bases not matched to a gene: 10. Germline loops: CDR1 PRHDT, CDR2 FYEKMQ (reference sequence). The CDR3 reads CASSPTGTGRMNTEAFF. DNA of the CDR3: TGTGCCAGCAGCCCAACCGGGACAGGGAGAATGAACACTGAAGCTTTCTTT.

The J gene is TRBJ2-3, the V gene TRBV27; TRBD2 aligns across 8 bases. The CDR3 contains 22 residues. CDR1 is MNHEY and CDR2 is SMNVEV in the germline V gene (reference sequence). Germline trimming cut 0 bases from V and 6 bases from J; bases unmatched to any gene: 26. The CDR3 spells CASSLSAGTESRGAAIWDTQYF. The CDR3 nucleotides are TGTGCCAGCAGTTTATCCGCGGGGACCGAATCGCGGGGGGCCGCCATTTGGGATACGCAGTATTTT.

This clonotype has a count of ten or more. J is TRBJ1-5 and V is TRBV27; D not resolved. Looked up from germline, CDR1 is MNHEY and CDR2 is SMNVEV (reference sequence). The CDR3 runs 15 residues. With 1 base removed from V and 2 bases from J, the gap between germline ends came to 9 bases. CDR3 region: CASSLFGGRNQPQHF. The CDR3 region has the DNA TGTGCCAGCAGTTTATTTGGCGGTCGCAATCAGCCCCAGCATTTT.

This clonotype was counted many times. The chain couples TRBV12-3 or TRBV12-4 to TRBJ1-2, with 10 bases identical to TRBD1. With V trimmed by 7 bases and J by 8 bases, 7 bases remained unmatched. The CDR3 spans 13 residues. In nucleotides, the CDR3 is TGTGCCAGCAACTTGGGACAGGGGTCCGGCTACACCTTC. Protein sequence: CASNLGQGSGYTF.

Notes on this clonotype: The junction departs from the called germline gene at one end, perhaps through a read error. The chain joins TRBV30 to TRBJ1-5, with D hard to call. This CDR3 is built from 14 residues. CDR1 and CDR2 (germline): GTSNPN, SVGIG (reference sequence). In nucleotides, the CDR3 is TGTGTCTGGAGTGTACTGACCGGGAATCAGCCCCAGCATTTT. This translates into CVWSVLTGNQPQHF. Based on the CDR3 plus reference TRBV30 and TRBJ1-5, the full variable domain is SQTIHQWPATLVQPVGSPLSLECTVEGTSNPNLYWYRQAAGRGLQLLFYSVGIGQISSEVPQNLSASRPQDRQFILSSKKLLLSDSGFYLCVWSVLTGNQPQHFGDGTRLSIL.

This clonotype was observed many times. V and J are TRBV18 and TRBJ2-5, with a tentative D call TRBD1 (5 bases). Germline values: CDR1 KGHSH, CDR2 LQKENI. V lost 2 bases and J 5 bases, leaving 9 bases between the germline ends. The length of the CDR3 is 13 residues. The DNA for the CDR3 is TGTGCCAGCTCACCAGGGGCCGGGGAGACCCAGTACTTC. Protein: CASSPGAGETQYF.

This clonotype has at least ten counts. This rearrangement joins TRBV5-1 to TRBJ2-1; 12 positions agree with TRBD1. Trimming removed 5 bases from V and 1 base from J; junction bases left unmatched: 10. Germline V gene lookup returns CDR1 SGHRS and CDR2 YFSETQ. The CDR3 has 18 amino acids. The CDR3 DNA follows: TGCGCCAGCAGGGTTAGGGGACAGGGGGCTCCTTCCTACAATGAGCAGTTCTTC. Amino acids: CASRVRGQGAPSYNEQFF.

This clonotype has more than one count but fewer than ten. The rearrangement links TRBV11-1 to TRBJ2-1, with D possibly TRBD2 on 5 matching bases. Trimming removed 3 bases from V and 8 bases from J, with 8 bases in between. The CDR3 sequence is 12 residues long. Germline V gene sequence: CDR1 SGHAT, CDR2 FQDESV (reference sequence). The CDR3 DNA sequence: TGTGCCAGCAGCTTTGGCGGGTATGAGCAGTTCTTC. This codes for CASSFGGYEQFF.

This clonotype was observed many times. V and J are TRBV10-3 and TRBJ2-4; 8 bases map to TRBD1. After removal of 6 bases from V and 8 bases from J, the junction contained 3 bases not matched to a gene. Germline V gene data show CDR1 as ENHRY and CDR2 as SYGVKD. The CDR3 sequence is 12 residues long. CDR3 coding DNA: TGTGCCATCAGGGGACAGGAGGACATTCAGTACTTC. Translated: CAIRGQEDIQYF.

This clonotype was picked up many times. This chain connects TRBV12-3 or TRBV12-4 to TRBJ2-1; the match to TRBD2 covers 9 bases. This CDR3 region has 16 residues. V shed 6 bases and J 4 bases; nucleotides not matched to a gene: 10. The CDR3 protein is CASSYSLAGVYNEQFF. The CDR3 coding sequence is TGTGCCAGCAGCTACTCGTTAGCGGGGGTTTACAATGAGCAGTTCTTC.

This clonotype occurred many times. This sequence joins TRBV28 and TRBJ2-5; the D gene could be TRBD1 or TRBD2 (5 bases each). This CDR3 is 16 amino acids long. Germline assignment: CDR1 MDHEN and CDR2 SYDVKM. Trimming removed 3 bases at V and 3 bases at J, with 17 bases between. The CDR3 reads CASSFPRDPSKETQYF. As DNA, the CDR3 is TGTGCCAGCAGTTTCCCTCGGGACCCTTCAAAAGAGACCCAGTACTTC.

This clonotype was detected ten times or more. The chain joins TRBV5-1 to TRBJ1-1; TRBD1 might be the D (5 bases). Germline-derived CDR1 and CDR2 are SGHRS and YFSETQ. Trimming shortened V by 0 bases and J by 3 bases, and 9 bases separated the two germline ends. CDR3 length: 14 amino acids. CDR3 loop: CASSLEGRYTEAFF. CDR3 bases: TGCGCCAGCAGCTTGGAGGGGAGATACACTGAAGCTTTCTTT. Looking up the rest from reference TRBV5-1 and TRBJ1-1 gives the full variable domain: KAGVTQTPRYLIKTRGQQVTLSCSPISGHRSVSWYQQTPGQGLQFLFEYFSETQRNKGNFPGRFSGRQFSNSRSEMNVSTLELGDSALYLCASSLEGRYTEAFFGQGTRLTVV.

This clonotype was seen ten or more times. The chain joins TRBV28 to TRBJ2-3; D uncertain. V lost 3 bases to trimming and J lost 0 bases, with 19 bases between them. Germline assignment: CDR1 MDHEN and CDR2 SYDVKM. CDR3 length equals 18 residues. The CDR3 reads CASSFPEIEISSTDTQYF. The CDR3 nucleotides are TGTGCCAGCAGTTTCCCCGAGATCGAGATCAGCAGCACAGATACGCAGTATTTT.

The chain links TRBV19 to TRBJ2-7, with 7 bases aligning to TRBD2. The CDR3 loop spans 15 amino acids. Per the germline V gene, CDR1 is LNHDA and CDR2 is SQIVND (reference sequence). Trimming took 2 bases from V and 2 from J; bases not matched to a gene: 6. CDR3 protein: CASSILTGGTYEQYF. The CDR3 coding sequence is TGTGCCAGTAGTATACTAACGGGGGGAACCTACGAGCAGTACTTC. The variable domain in full, completed from reference TRBV19 and TRBJ2-7, reads DGGITQSPKYLFRKEGQNVTLSCEQNLNHDAMYWYRQDPGQGLRLIYYSQIVNDFQKGDIAEGYSVSREKKESFPLTVTSAQKNPTAFYLCASSILTGGTYEQYFGPGTRLTVT.